Shown below are 13 T cell receptor beta chains from a single sample sequenced in a study of blood T cell repertoires in COVID-19. Sequencing was performed with immunoSEQ multiplex PCR; in TCRdb, only in-frame clones are kept and a portion is missing. This table holds 300,000 to 350,000 clones, 65% to 90% found once. The sample comprised PBMCs or T cells enriched from blood (not recorded which). All receptors derive from a woman aged 40 to 50 with acute COVID-19.

This clone was recorded once. V and J are TRBV19 and TRBJ1-5, with 9 positions matching TRBD1. V was pared by 5 bases and J by 5 bases, with 16 bases of the junction left unmatched. The CDR3 is 18 residues long. Germline CDR1 is LNHDA and CDR2 is SQIVND (reference sequence). In DNA form, the CDR3 reads TGTGCCAGTAGTTTACCGGGACAGGGTCTTATGGGTGATCAGCCCCAGCATTTT. It specifies CASSLPGQGLMGDQPQHF.

CDR3 amino acids: CASSQEGQINQPQHF. The CDR3 region has the DNA TGTGCCAGCAGCCAAGAGGGGCAAATCAATCAGCCCCAGCATTTT. The chain uses TRBV3-1 (or the pseudogene TRBV3-2) and TRBJ1-5, with a possible D match to TRBD1 (5 bases). Germline lookup yields CDR1 LGHDT and CDR2 YNNKEL (reference sequence). The CDR3 runs 15 residues. V shed 0 bases and J shed 3 bases, with 9 bases lying between them.

The chain employs TRBV27 and TRBJ1-2; TRBD1 matches 7 bases. The CDR3 is 15 residues long. Per the germline V gene, CDR1 is MNHEY and CDR2 is SMNVEV (reference sequence). V was pared by 3 bases and J by 4 bases, with 8 bases of the junction left unmatched. In DNA, the CDR3 is TGTGCCAGCAGTTTCTCCGGGACAGCCGCCTATGGCTACACCTTC. This encodes CASSFSGTAAYGYTF.

The V gene is TRBV11-2, the J gene TRBJ1-2, with 7 bases that match TRBD1. CDR1 is SGHAT, CDR2 FQNNGV, per germline. V dropped 5 bases and J dropped 4; count of bases not matched to a gene: 4. This CDR3 is built from 13 residues. The CDR3 nucleotides read TGTGCCAGCAGCATGGGACAGCCCTATGGCTACACCTTC. Translated: CASSMGQPYGYTF.

This clone appeared a single time. V usage is TRBV10-2 and J usage is TRBJ1-1, with 7 bases matching TRBD1. The CDR3 loop spans 12 amino acids. Germline V lookup: CDR1 WSHSY, CDR2 SAAADI. J gave up 1 base and V 8 bases, and 1 base lay outside the gene matches. CDR3 sequence reads: CASGTENTEAFF. In DNA, the CDR3 is TGCGCCAGCGGGACAGAGAACACTGAAGCTTTCTTT.

The chain is built from TRBV3-1 (or the pseudogene TRBV3-2) and TRBJ2-3, with 11 bases identical to TRBD1. Germline V gene data show CDR1 as LGHDT and CDR2 as YNNKEL (reference sequence). The trim removed 4 bases at V and 3 bases at J, leaving 6 bases unmatched. The CDR3 sequence is 16 residues long. The DNA for the CDR3 is TGTGCCAGCAGCCTATCCGGGACAGGGGGGACAGATACGCAGTATTTT. Residues: CASSLSGTGGTDTQYF.

This clone was seen once. The V call is TRBV7-2, the J call TRBJ1-5; perhaps TRBD1 as D (6 bases). Per the germline V gene, CDR1 is SGHTA and CDR2 is FQGNSA. With 5 bases removed from V and 3 bases from J, the gap between germline ends came to 14 bases. The CDR3 runs to 15 residues. CDR3 in amino acids: CASSPRTGNNQPQHF. The DNA of the CDR3 is TGTGCCAGCAGCCCACGCACAGGGAACAATCAGCCCCAGCATTTT.

In this sample, this clone turned up a few times. The V call is TRBV5-1, the J call TRBJ2-1; D is possibly TRBD2 (6 bases). The V gene's germline CDR1 is SGHRS and CDR2 YFSETQ. There are 16 residues in the CDR3. V was pared by 5 bases and J by 2 bases, with 17 bases between. The CDR3 DNA follows: TGCGCCAGCAGTCCCTCTTCCGCGGGAACCTACAATGAGCAGTTCTTC. Protein sequence: CASSPSSAGTYNEQFF.

The V gene is TRBV10-3, the J gene TRBJ2-3; 9 bases line up with TRBD2. V trimming: 7 bases; J trimming: 0 bases; junction bases outside the gene matches: 8. This CDR3 region has 16 residues. CDR1 is ENHRY and CDR2 is SYGVKD in the germline V gene. The CDR3 sequence: CAIKGGLAPSTDTQYF. In DNA form, the CDR3 reads TGTGCCATCAAGGGAGGACTAGCGCCTAGCACAGATACGCAGTATTTT.

This rearrangement joins TRBV5-7 to TRBJ1-6, with 8 positions matching TRBD1. TRBV5-7 carries the ORF label, with uncertain function. The CDR3 sequence is 17 residues long. V was clipped by 1 base and J by 7 bases; unmatched bases: 10. The CDR3 nucleotides are TGTGCCAGCAGCTTGTTCAGGGGGCGATCCGGGAATTCACCCCTCCACTTT. Translation gives CASSLFRGRSGNSPLHF.

V usage is TRBV7-2 and J usage is TRBJ1-4; a weak D match, TRBD1 (6 bases). This CDR3 is built from 15 residues. Trimming took off 5 bases at V and 1 base at J, with 11 bases between the two ends. Germline CDR1 reads SGHTA; CDR2 reads FQGNSA. The CDR3 nucleotides read TGTGCCAGCAGCCCCCGCAGGGGAACTAATGAAAAACTGTTTTTT. Its protein is CASSPRRGTNEKLFF.

The chain joins TRBV5-8 to TRBJ1-1; 7 nucleotides agree with TRBD1. Germline CDR1 reads SGHTS; CDR2 reads YDEGEE. The CDR3 contains 17 residues. After removal of 5 bases from V and 1 base from J, the junction contained 14 bases not matched to a gene. The CDR3 loop reads CASRPLGQSLGNTEAFF. The CDR3 DNA follows: TGTGCCAGCAGACCACTGGGACAGTCCCTTGGGAACACTGAAGCTTTCTTT.

The V call is TRBV5-8, the J call TRBJ1-5; a possible D gene is TRBD1 (6 bases). The germline CDR1 and CDR2 sequences are SGHTS and YDEGEE. V was cut by 3 bases and J by 0 bases, with 10 bases left in between. The CDR3 length is 15 residues. The CDR3, as DNA: TGTGCCAGCAGCTCCGGACAGCCTAGCAATCAGCCCCAGCATTTT. Amino acid sequence: CASSSGQPSNQPQHF. The full variable domain, in which reference TRBV5-8 and TRBJ1-5 provide the parts outside the CDR3, is EAGVTQSPTHLIKTRGQQATLRCSPISGHTSVYWYQQALGLGLQFLLWYDEGEERNRGNFPPRFSGRQFPNYSSELNVNALELEDSALYLCASSSGQPSNQPQHFGDGTRLSIL.